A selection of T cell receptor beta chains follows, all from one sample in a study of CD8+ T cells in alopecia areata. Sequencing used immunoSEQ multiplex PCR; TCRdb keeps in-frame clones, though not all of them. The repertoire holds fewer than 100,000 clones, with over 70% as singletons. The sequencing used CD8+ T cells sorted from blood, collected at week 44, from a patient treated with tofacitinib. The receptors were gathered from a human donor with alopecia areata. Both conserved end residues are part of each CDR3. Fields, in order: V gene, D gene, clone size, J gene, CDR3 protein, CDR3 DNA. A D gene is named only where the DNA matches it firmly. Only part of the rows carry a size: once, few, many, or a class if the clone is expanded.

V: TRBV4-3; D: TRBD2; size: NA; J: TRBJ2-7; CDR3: CASSQSSGGAYEQYF; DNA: TGCGCCAGCAGCCAATCTAGCGGGGGGGCCTACGAGCAGTACTTC
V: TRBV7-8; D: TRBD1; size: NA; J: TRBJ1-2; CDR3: CASRQTTGSGGYTF; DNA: TGTGCCAGCAGGCAGACGACAGGGTCCGGGGGCTACACCTTC
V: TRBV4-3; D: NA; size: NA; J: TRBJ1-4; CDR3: CASSQDRTGLREKLFF; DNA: TGCGCCAGCAGCCAAGATCGAACAGGACTAAGGGAAAAACTGTTTTTT
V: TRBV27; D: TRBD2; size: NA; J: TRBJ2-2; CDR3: CASSLLAGTNTGELFF; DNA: TGTGCCAGCAGTTTACTAGCGGGGACCAACACCGGGGAGCTGTTTTTT
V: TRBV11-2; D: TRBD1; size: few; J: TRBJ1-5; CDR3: CASSLGQGVGNQPQHF; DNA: TGTGCCAGCAGCTTAGGACAGGGTGTTGGCAATCAGCCCCAGCATTTT
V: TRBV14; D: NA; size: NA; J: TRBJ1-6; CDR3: CASSQVTGSPLHF; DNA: TGTGCCAGCAGCCAAGTCACAGGGTCACCCCTCCACTTT
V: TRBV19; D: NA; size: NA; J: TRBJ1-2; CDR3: CASSPGGFGYTF; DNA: TGTGCCAGTAGTCCAGGAGGATTCGGCTACACCTTC
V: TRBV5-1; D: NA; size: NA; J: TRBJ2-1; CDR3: CASSLGGLYNEQFF; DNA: TGCGCCAGCAGCTTGGGGGGGCTGTACAATGAGCAGTTCTTC
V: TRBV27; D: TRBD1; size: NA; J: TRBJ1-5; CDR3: CASSPWGDREDQPQHF; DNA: TGTGCCAGCAGTCCCTGGGGTGACAGGGAGGATCAGCCCCAGCATTTT
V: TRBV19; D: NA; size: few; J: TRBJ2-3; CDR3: CATQIIAGGTDTQYF; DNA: TGTGCCACCCAAATTATTGCAGGTGGCACAGATACGCAGTATTTT
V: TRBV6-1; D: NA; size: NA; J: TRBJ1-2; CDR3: CASTSQWGANTF; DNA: TGTGCCAGCACCTCCCAATGGGGGGCGAACACCTTC
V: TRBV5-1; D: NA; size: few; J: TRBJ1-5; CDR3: CASRVGLEGNQPQHF; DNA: TGCGCCAGCAGGGTGGGGTTGGAAGGCAATCAGCCCCAGCATTTT
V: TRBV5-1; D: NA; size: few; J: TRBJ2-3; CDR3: CASSSWTLSTDTQYF; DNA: TGCGCCAGCAGCTCCTGGACCCTAAGCACAGATACGCAGTATTTT
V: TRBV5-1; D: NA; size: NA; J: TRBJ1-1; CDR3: CASRAGNTEAFF; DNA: TGCGCCAGCAGGGCAGGGAACACTGAAGCTTTCTTT
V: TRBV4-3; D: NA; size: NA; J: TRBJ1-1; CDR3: CASSQDTGTWLSEAFF; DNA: TGCGCCAGCAGCCAAGATACCGGGACATGGTTATCTGAAGCTTTCTTT
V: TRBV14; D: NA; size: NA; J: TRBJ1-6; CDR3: CASSGTGNSPLHF; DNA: TGTGCCAGCAGCGGAACGGGGAATTCACCCCTCCACTTT
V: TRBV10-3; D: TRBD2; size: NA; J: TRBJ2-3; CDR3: CAIRTSGGGDTQYF; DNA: TGTGCCATCAGGACTAGCGGGGGAGGAGATACGCAGTATTTT
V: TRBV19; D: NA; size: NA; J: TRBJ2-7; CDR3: CASGGFYEQYF; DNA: TGTGCCAGCGGGGGTTTTTACGAGCAGTACTTC
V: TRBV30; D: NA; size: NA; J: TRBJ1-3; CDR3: CAWSVASTGNTIYF; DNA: TGTGCCTGGAGTGTAGCATCTACCGGAAACACCATATATTTT
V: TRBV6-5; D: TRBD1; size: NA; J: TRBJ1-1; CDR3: CASSRTGNTEAFF; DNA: TGTGCCAGCAGTCGGACAGGGAACACTGAAGCTTTCTTT
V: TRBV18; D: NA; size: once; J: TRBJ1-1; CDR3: CASSPYASNTEAFF; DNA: TGTGCCAGCTCACCATACGCCTCCAACACTGAAGCTTTCTTT
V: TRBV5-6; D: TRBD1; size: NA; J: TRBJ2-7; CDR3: CASSHRGSYEQYF; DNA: TGTGCCAGCAGCCACAGGGGATCCTACGAGCAGTACTTC
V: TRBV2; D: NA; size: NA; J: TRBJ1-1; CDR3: CASSILGTEAFF; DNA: TGTGCCAGCAGTATTTTAGGCACTGAAGCTTTCTTT
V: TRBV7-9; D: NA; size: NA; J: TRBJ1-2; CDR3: CASSLGSSGTSYYTF; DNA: TGTGCCAGCAGCTTAGGAAGCTCCGGGACCTCTTACTACACCTTC
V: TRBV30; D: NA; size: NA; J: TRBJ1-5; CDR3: CAWSVSGRGNQPQHF; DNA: TGTGCCTGGAGTGTGTCCGGCCGCGGCAATCAGCCCCAGCATTTT
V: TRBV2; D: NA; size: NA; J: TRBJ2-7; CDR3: CASSDETDYEQYF; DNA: TGTGCCAGCAGTGATGAGACAGACTACGAGCAGTACTTC
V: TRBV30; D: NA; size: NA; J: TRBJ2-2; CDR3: CAWLQGAGELFF; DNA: TGTGCCTGGCTACAGGGAGCCGGGGAGCTGTTTTTT
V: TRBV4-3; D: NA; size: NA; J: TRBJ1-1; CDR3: CASSQDWYTEAFF; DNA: TGCGCCAGCAGCCAAGATTGGTACACTGAAGCTTTCTTT
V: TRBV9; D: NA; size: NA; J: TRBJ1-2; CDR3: CASSSEVGYTF; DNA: TGTGCCAGCAGCTCAGAGGTGGGCTACACCTTC
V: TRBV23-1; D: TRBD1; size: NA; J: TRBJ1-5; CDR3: CASSQERQGANNQPQHF; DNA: TGCGCCAGCAGTCAAGAAAGACAGGGGGCGAACAATCAGCCCCAGCATTTT
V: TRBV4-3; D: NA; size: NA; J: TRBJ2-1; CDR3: CASRTSAGASYNEQFF; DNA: TGCGCCAGCCGCACTTCGGCGGGGGCCTCCTACAATGAGCAGTTCTTC
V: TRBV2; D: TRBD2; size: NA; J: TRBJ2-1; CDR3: CASRSWLSLAGGLPLYHNEQFF; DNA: TGTGCCAGCAGATCCTGGCTCAGTTTAGCGGGGGGCCTTCCACTCTACCACAATGAGCAGTTCTTC
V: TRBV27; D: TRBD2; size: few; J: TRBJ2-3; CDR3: CASIGTSDTDTQYF; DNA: TGTGCCAGCATCGGGACTAGCGACACAGATACGCAGTATTTT
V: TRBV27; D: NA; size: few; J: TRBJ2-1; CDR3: CASSLVLASNEQFF; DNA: TGTGCCAGCAGTTTAGTTCTAGCGAGCAATGAGCAGTTCTTC
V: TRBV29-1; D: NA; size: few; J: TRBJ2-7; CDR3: CSVERDYEQYF; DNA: TGCAGCGTTGAAAGGGACTACGAGCAGTACTTC
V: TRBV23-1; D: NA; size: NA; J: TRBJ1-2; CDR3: CASSQSWGLDYYGYTF; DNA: TGCGCCAGCAGTCAATCCTGGGGGCTAGACTACTATGGCTACACCTTC
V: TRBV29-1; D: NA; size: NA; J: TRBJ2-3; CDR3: CSVVYNSPDTQYF; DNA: TGCAGCGTTGTGTACAATTCCCCAGATACGCAGTATTTT
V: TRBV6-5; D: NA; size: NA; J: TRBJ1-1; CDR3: CASRVYGVNTEAFF; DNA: TGTGCCAGCAGAGTTTACGGGGTGAACACTGAAGCTTTCTTT
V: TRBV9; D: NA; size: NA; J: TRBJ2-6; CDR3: CASSPGASGANVLTF; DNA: TGTGCCAGCAGCCCGGGGGCCTCTGGGGCCAACGTCCTGACTTTC
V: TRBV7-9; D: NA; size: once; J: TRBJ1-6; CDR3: CASSLASGGDSPLHF; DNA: TGTGCCAGCAGCTTAGCTTCGGGAGGTGATTCACCCCTCCACTTT
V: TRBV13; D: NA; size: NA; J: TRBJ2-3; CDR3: CASSSPTRETDTQYF; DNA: TGTGCCAGCAGCTCGCCGACTAGGGAGACAGATACGCAGTATTTT
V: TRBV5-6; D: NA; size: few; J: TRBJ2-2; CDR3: CASSGEGAQHTGELFF; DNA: TGTGCCAGCAGCGGCGAGGGAGCCCAACACACCGGGGAGCTGTTTTTT
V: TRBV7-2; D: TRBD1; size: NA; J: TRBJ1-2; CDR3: CASSLKDRGGDGYTF; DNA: TGTGCCAGCAGCCTCAAGGACAGGGGTGGGGATGGCTACACCTTC
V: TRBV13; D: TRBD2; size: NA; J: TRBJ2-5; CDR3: CASSPSGGYQETQYF; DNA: TGTGCCAGCAGCCCCAGCGGGGGGTACCAAGAGACCCAGTACTTC
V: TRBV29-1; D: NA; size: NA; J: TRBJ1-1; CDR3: CSVVPPSNTEAFF; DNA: TGCAGCGTTGTCCCCCCCTCGAACACTGAAGCTTTCTTT
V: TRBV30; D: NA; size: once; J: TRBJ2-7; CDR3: CAWTPGTREQYF; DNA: TGTGCCTGGACCCCGGGGACGCGCGAGCAGTACTTC
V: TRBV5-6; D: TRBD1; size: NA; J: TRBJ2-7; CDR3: CASSAPDRGHEQYF; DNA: TGTGCCAGCAGCGCCCCCGACAGGGGCCACGAGCAGTACTTC
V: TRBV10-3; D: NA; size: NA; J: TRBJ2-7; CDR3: CAISEGRYEQYF; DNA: TGTGCCATCAGTGAGGGCCGCTACGAGCAGTACTTC
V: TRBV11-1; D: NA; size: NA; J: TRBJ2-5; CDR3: CASSLRAGETQYF; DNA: TGTGCCAGCAGCTTGCGGGCGGGAGAGACCCAGTACTTC
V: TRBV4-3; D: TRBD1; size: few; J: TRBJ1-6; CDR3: CASSQDRGQGGSPLHF; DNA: TGCGCCAGCAGCCAAGATCGCGGACAGGGAGGTTCACCCCTCCACTTT
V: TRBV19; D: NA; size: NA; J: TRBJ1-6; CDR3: CASKEGPNNSPLHF; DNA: TGTGCCAGTAAGGAAGGGCCTAATAATTCACCCCTCCACTTT